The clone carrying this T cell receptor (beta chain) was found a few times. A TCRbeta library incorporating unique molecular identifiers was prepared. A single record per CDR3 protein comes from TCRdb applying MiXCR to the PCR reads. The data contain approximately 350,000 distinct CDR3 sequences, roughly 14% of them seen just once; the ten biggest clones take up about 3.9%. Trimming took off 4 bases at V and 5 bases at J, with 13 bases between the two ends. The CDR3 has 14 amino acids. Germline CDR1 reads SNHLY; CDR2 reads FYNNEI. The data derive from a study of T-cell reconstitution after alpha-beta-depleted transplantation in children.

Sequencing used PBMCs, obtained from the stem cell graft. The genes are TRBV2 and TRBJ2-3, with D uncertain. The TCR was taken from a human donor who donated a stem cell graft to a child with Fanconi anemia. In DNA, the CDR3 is TGTGCCAGCAGTGGGGCCGGCCCCCGAGATACGCAGTATTTT. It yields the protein CASSGAGPRDTQYF. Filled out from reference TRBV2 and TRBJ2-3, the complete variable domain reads EPEVTQTPSHQVTQMGQEVILRCVPISNHLYFYWYRQILGQKVEFLVSFYNNEISEKSEIFDDQFSVERPDGSNFTLKIRSTKLEDSAMYFCASSGAGPRDTQYFGPGTRLTVL.